Below, 18 T cell receptor beta chains from the same sample are listed, as sequenced in a study of CD8 T cells in ankylosing spondylitis. Using its own MiXCR run on the 5' RACE reads, TCRdb lists one record per CDR3 protein. Of approximately 220,000 distinct CDR3 sequences listed, roughly 25% are singletons. Sequenced input: blood, either unsorted or a sorted T cell fraction (not recorded which). The receptor source for this set is a male donor with ankylosing spondylitis or in good health (not recorded which).

This clonotype was seen at least ten times. The rearrangement links TRBV6-1 to TRBJ1-5; the D is unclear. Per germline, CDR1 MNHNS and CDR2 SASEGT. The V end lost 6 bases, the J end lost 4 bases, and 16 bases lay between the germline ends. The CDR3 is 15 amino acids. CDR3 residues: CASSPAGLGNQPQHF. CDR3 bases: TGTGCCAGCAGCCCAGCCGGGTTGGGGAATCAGCCCCAGCATTTT.

The CDR3 bases are TGTGCCAGCAGTTACTCGATGCCCGGGACAGGGCGAACCTACGAGCAGTACTTC. Translating gives CASSYSMPGTGRTYEQYF. The J gene is TRBJ2-7, the V gene TRBV6-5, with TRBD1 matching over 9 bases. CDR1 is MNHEY and CDR2 is SVGAGI in the germline V gene. The CDR3 covers 18 residues. The trim removed 0 bases at V and 2 bases at J, leaving 11 bases unmatched.

The table lists this clonotype with many counts. V usage is TRBV6-1 and J usage is TRBJ1-5; maybe TRBD1 (5 bases). Germline-derived CDR1 and CDR2 are MNHNS and SASEGT. The CDR3 length is 15 residues. Trimming removed 10 bases at V and 2 bases at J, with 18 bases between. The CDR3 reads CATLRGRKRNQPQHF. CDR3 sequence (DNA): TGTGCCACCCTAAGGGGCAGGAAGCGCAATCAGCCCCAGCATTTT.

V is TRBV29-1 and J is TRBJ1-4; TRBD1 matches at 7 bases. This CDR3 comprises 11 residues. V dropped 4 bases and J dropped 8; count of bases not matched to a gene: 1. Germline CDR1 reads SQVTM; CDR2 reads ANQGSEA. DNA of the CDR3: TGCAGCGTTGTGACAGGGGAAAAACTGTTTTTT. This gives the protein CSVVTGEKLFF.

This clonotype was picked up many times. The chain has TRBV5-1 and TRBJ2-7; D possibly corresponds to TRBD2 (5 bases). Germline V CDR1 and CDR2: SGHRS, YFSETQ. The V gene lost 0 bases and the J gene lost 5 bases, with 21 bases spanning the gap. CDR3 size: 17 residues. CDR3 in DNA: TGCGCCAGCAGCTTGGTTCGGGGTTCCACGCCCTTCGACGAGCAGTACTTC. It is translated as CASSLVRGSTPFDEQYF.

This clonotype was observed at least ten times. This chain joins TRBV4-3 and TRBJ1-4, with D possibly matching TRBD1 (5 bases). V dropped 0 bases and J dropped 0 bases, with 11 bases sitting between them. Germline CDR1 and CDR2: LGHNA and YSLEER. This CDR3 has 17 residues. CDR3 nucleotides: TGCGCCAGCAGCCAAGATCCTCCCAGGGCAACTAATGAAAAACTGTTTTTT. Translated, it gives CASSQDPPRATNEKLFF.

Ten or more counts support this clonotype. This chain links TRBV5-6 with TRBJ2-3, with D tentatively TRBD1 (6 bases). The CDR3 consists of 14 residues. Per germline, CDR1 SGHDT and CDR2 YYEEEE. Trimming removed 4 bases from V and 7 bases from J, with 16 bases in between. CDR3 DNA sequence: TGTGCCAGCAGCCCTCCGGACAGCCAGAATACGCAGTATTTT. Its translation: CASSPPDSQNTQYF.

This clonotype appeared many times. The chain carries TRBV5-5 and TRBJ2-2, with D perhaps matching TRBD2 (7 bases). Germline V gene lookup returns CDR1 SGHKS and CDR2 YYEKEE (reference sequence). The CDR3 covers 16 residues. V lost 3 bases and J lost 3, with 15 bases in between. CDR3 region: CASSWGLRGDTGELFF. Here the CDR3 DNA reads TGTGCCAGCAGCTGGGGGCTCCGGGGGGACACCGGGGAGCTGTTTTTT.

The chain links TRBV29-1 to TRBJ2-1, with TRBD2 as a possible D gene (6 bases). Germline values: CDR1 SQVTM, CDR2 ANQGSEA. V was shortened by 8 bases and J by 4 bases, with 15 bases between the two germline ends. This CDR3 has 13 residues. The CDR3 DNA sequence: TGCAGCACCCGTCGGACTACTTACAATGAGCAGTTCTTC. Encoded protein: CSTRRTTYNEQFF.

This clonotype occurred many times. V is TRBV4-3 and J is TRBJ2-7; D is unresolved. The germline V gene encodes CDR1 LGHNA and CDR2 YSLEER. The CDR3 spans 15 residues. Trimming removed 1 base at V and 5 bases at J, with 15 bases between. DNA of the CDR3: TGCGCCAGCAGCCAAGGAGACCTCGGTTACGACGAGCAGTACTTC. This codes for CASSQGDLGYDEQYF.

This clonotype has at least ten counts. The DNA of the CDR3 is TGTGCCAGCAGTTCACAGGAGAGACCCGAAGCTTTCTTT. This encodes CASSSQERPEAFF. The rearrangement links TRBV25-1 to TRBJ1-1, with D perhaps TRBD1 (5 bases). Germline values: CDR1 MGHDK, CDR2 SYGVNS. The V gene lost 5 bases and the J gene lost 8 bases, with 15 bases spanning the gap. The CDR3 covers 13 residues.

This chain uses TRBV20-1 with TRBJ2-3; D might be TRBD2 (7 bases). The length of the CDR3 is 13 residues. Deletions cut 6 bases from V and 1 base from J, with 11 bases between. Looked up from germline, CDR1 is DFQATT and CDR2 is SNEGSKA (reference sequence). CDR3 nucleotide sequence: TGCAGTGCCGGGGAGGGGGGCACAGATACGCAGTATTTT. Translating gives CSAGEGGTDTQYF.

The rearrangement joins TRBV20-1 to TRBJ2-1, with TRBD2 identical over 9 bases. The V and J ends lost 5 bases and 1 base, in that order; junction bases with no gene match: 6. CDR3 size: 15 residues. The germline CDR1 and CDR2 sequences are DFQATT and SNEGSKA (reference sequence). CDR3 region: CSAAPAGGSYNEQFF. In DNA, the CDR3 is TGCAGTGCTGCCCCCGCGGGAGGGTCCTACAATGAGCAGTTCTTC.

This clonotype was observed a few times. J is TRBJ1-2 and V is TRBV6-5; D gene ambiguous. Trimming removed 2 bases from V and 8 bases from J, with 15 bases in between. The CDR3 contains 14 residues. Germline assignment: CDR1 MNHEY and CDR2 SVGAGI. The CDR3: CASSYGVAISGYTF. CDR3 DNA sequence: TGTGCCAGCAGTTACGGGGTAGCAATATCAGGCTACACCTTC.

The chain employs TRBV20-1 and TRBJ1-1; a weak D match, TRBD1 (5 bases). CDR3 length: 15 residues. Trimming removed 0 bases from V and 0 bases from J, with 11 bases in between. CDR1 is DFQATT, CDR2 SNEGSKA, per germline (reference sequence). Here the CDR3 DNA reads TGCAGTGCTAGAGATCAGGGCACGTTGAACACTGAAGCTTTCTTT. Translation gives CSARDQGTLNTEAFF.

This clonotype appeared many times. The V call is TRBV9, the J call TRBJ2-5; weak D call: TRBD1 (5 bases). V lost 0 bases, J lost 4 bases, and 13 bases lay in between. The CDR3 is 15 residues long. The germline V gene encodes CDR1 SGDLS and CDR2 YYNGEE. The CDR3 region has the DNA TGTGCCAGCAGCGTAGCCCAGGGCCATGGAGAGACCCAGTACTTC. Encoded protein: CASSVAQGHGETQYF.

This clonotype appeared a single time. This chain connects TRBV9 to TRBJ1-5, with 8 bases lining up with TRBD1. This CDR3 has 15 amino acids. The germline CDR1 and CDR2 sequences are SGDLS and YYNGEE. Losses at the gene ends were 3 bases for V and 9 bases for J; bases not matched to a gene: 11. The CDR3 nucleotides are TGTGCCAGCAGCGCGACACCGACAGGGGAGGGGCCCCAGCATTTT. This gives the protein CASSATPTGEGPQHF. The variable domain in full, completed from reference TRBV9 and TRBJ1-5, reads DSGVTQTPKHLITATGQRVTLRCSPRSGDLSVYWYQQSLDQGLQFLIQYYNGEERAKGNILERFSAQQFPDLHSELNLSSLELGDSALYFCASSATPTGEGPQHFGDGTRLSIL.

The J gene is TRBJ2-7, the V gene TRBV20-1; tentative D call: TRBD2 (5 bases). This CDR3 is 11 amino acids long. Germline V gene sequence: CDR1 DFQATT, CDR2 SNEGSKA (reference sequence). Trimming cost V 2 bases and J 7 bases, with 9 bases left between them. The CDR3 DNA reads TGCAGTGCTAGACGCGGCGGGGAGCAGTACTTC. Its protein product is CSARRGGEQYF.